This TCR beta chain emerged from a study of OX40 agonist ivuxolimab in advanced cancers. General study findings and limits: In the expanded peripheral T cells, antigen specificity was never determined.

As to this clone: Its target is not known.

The V and J ends lost 2 bases and 5 bases, in that order; junction bases with no gene match: 6. Germline values: CDR1 SGDLS, CDR2 YYNGEE. CDR3 length equals 15 residues. Method: immunoSEQ multiplex PCR; TCRdb's copy keeps in-frame clones and lacks some. The table shows about 66,000 clones, with 85% occurring only once. Researchers took blood at baseline, on cycle 4 day 1, and on cycle 7 day 1. The J gene is TRBJ2-5, the V gene TRBV9; 10 nucleotides line up with TRBD1. The source was CD4+ or CD8+ T cells sorted from blood, collected in a trial of the OX40 agonist ivuxolimab. The TCR originated in an adult with an advanced solid tumor such as melanoma, head and neck, liver or kidney cancer. The CDR3 coding sequence is TGTGCCAGCAGCGTTGGGACAGGGGATGGGGAGACCCAGTACTTC. This translates into CASSVGTGDGETQYF.